These 29 T cell receptor beta chains were sequenced from one sample in a study of blood T cells in healthy people across ages. A sample-barcoded 5' primer and a J-beta primer mix were used in a second PCR of about 6 to 12 cycles. TCRdb processed the 5' RACE reads anew with MiXCR; each CDR3 protein has one entry. The table lists fewer than 900,000 distinct CDR3 sequences, 35% to 40% of them singletons. The sequencing input was blood. These receptors were taken from a man aged 18-30 years in good health.

This sequence joins TRBV13 and TRBJ1-1; 7 bases map to TRBD1. Germline V gene data show CDR1 as PRHDT and CDR2 as FYEKMQ (reference sequence). Trimming took 1 base from V and 1 from J; bases not matched to a gene: 9. This CDR3 region has 17 residues. Written as DNA, the CDR3 is TGTGCCAGCAGCTTAGCCCTTGAGGGACAGTCGAACACTGAAGCTTTCTTT. It specifies CASSLALEGQSNTEAFF.

The V gene is TRBV7-9, the J gene TRBJ1-1; D unclear. V lost 4 bases and J lost 7, with 10 bases in between. The CDR3 has 12 residues. The germline gives CDR1 SEHNR, CDR2 FQNEAQ (reference sequence). CDR3 protein: CASSYRGYEAFF. The CDR3 DNA sequence: TGTGCCAGCAGCTACCGGGGTTATGAAGCTTTCTTT.

The rearrangement joins TRBV12-3 or TRBV12-4 to TRBJ2-3, with D perhaps TRBD2 (6 bases). This CDR3 spans 14 amino acids. V was cut by 6 bases and J by 2 bases, with 12 bases left in between. CDR3 nucleotide sequence: TGTGCCAGCAGCGGCCGGGACTTCACAGATACGCAGTATTTT. It translates to CASSGRDFTDTQYF.

The sample holds many counts of this clonotype. The chain employs TRBV12-3 or TRBV12-4 and TRBJ2-7, with 10 positions matching TRBD1. The CDR3 is made up of 14 amino acids. Trimming took 5 bases from V and 5 from J; bases not matched to a gene: 6. The CDR3 loop reads CASSRTGTGDEQYF. The CDR3 nucleotides are TGTGCCAGCAGTCGAACCGGGACAGGGGACGAGCAGTACTTC.

V and J are TRBV5-1 and TRBJ2-6; 7 nucleotides align to TRBD2. The CDR3 totals 18 residues. CDR1 is SGHRS and CDR2 is YFSETQ in the germline V gene. J lost 0 bases, V lost 2 bases, and 8 bases had no gene match. The CDR3 loop reads CASSLSGGDSSGANVLTF. The CDR3 DNA reads as TGCGCCAGCAGCTTATCGGGGGGAGATAGCTCTGGGGCCAACGTCCTGACTTTC.

The chain couples TRBV6-5 to TRBJ2-7; D remains ambiguous. The end of the DNA fits TRBJ2-5 better, so the J call may be wrong. Germline V lookup: CDR1 MNHEY, CDR2 SVGAGI. This CDR3 is 14 amino acids long. The CDR3 nucleotides read TGTGCCAGCAGTTACACCAACAGTGAAGAGACCCAGTACTTC. It encodes CASSYTNSEETQYF.

Remarks on this clonotype: This may be a read error: a much more frequent sequence differs by one nucleotide. J is TRBJ2-1 and V is TRBV10-3, with 10 bases identical to TRBD1. J gave up 3 bases and V 4 bases, and 3 bases lay outside the gene matches. The V gene's germline CDR1 is ENHRY and CDR2 SYGVKD. There are 15 residues in the CDR3. In DNA, the CDR3 is TGTGCCATCAGTGGGACAGGGGGGATCTACAATGAGCAGTTCTTC. Its translation: CAISGTGGIYNEQFF.

This clonotype appeared a single time. Relative to the germline gene, one junction end is altered; a read error may explain this. The J gene is TRBJ2-1, the V gene TRBV12-3 or TRBV12-4; 7 nucleotides agree with TRBD1. The CDR3 sequence is 18 residues long. DNA of the CDR3: TGTGCCAGCAGTCCTCGGACAGGACCCTCACCTTTCGACAATGAGCGGTTCTTC. Its translation is CASSPRTGPSPFDNERFF.

This clonotype was counted a few times. The chain joins TRBV5-1 to TRBJ1-2; TRBD1 matches 7 bases. Germline values: CDR1 SGHRS, CDR2 YFSETQ. This CDR3 is 14 amino acids long. J gave up 7 bases and V 3 bases, and 9 bases lay outside the gene matches. This CDR3 is CASSSDRDRLGYTF. Written as DNA, the CDR3 is TGCGCCAGCAGCTCCGACCGGGACAGACTTGGCTACACCTTC.

The gene calls are TRBV12-3 or TRBV12-4 and TRBJ1-1; D is ambiguous. V was trimmed by 6 bases and J by 8 bases, leaving 16 bases between them. CDR3 length: 13 amino acids. CDR3 nucleotide sequence: TGTGCCAGCAGGGTCGGGCCACCGAACGAAGCTTTCTTT. Its protein product is CASRVGPPNEAFF.

The V and J genes are TRBV29-1 and TRBJ1-2; tentative D call: TRBD1 (6 bases). The germline V and J ends were trimmed by 5 bases and 5 bases, with 15 bases remaining between them. The CDR3 loop spans 13 amino acids. Germline CDR1 reads SQVTM; CDR2 reads ANQGSEA. The CDR3 reads CSVHRDSEYGYTF. The CDR3 bases are TGCAGCGTTCACAGGGATTCGGAATATGGCTACACCTTC.

Remarks on this clonotype: This clone may be a read error of a much larger clone one base away. The rearrangement links TRBV20-1 to TRBJ2-1; D may match TRBD1 or TRBD2 (6 bases each). The germline V and J ends were trimmed by 3 bases and 13 bases, with 31 bases remaining between them. CDR1 DFQATT and CDR2 SNEGSKA come from the germline V gene (reference sequence). This CDR3 is 17 amino acids long. The CDR3 here is CSARDSYDGGDFETQFF. CDR3 coding DNA: TGCAGTGCTAGGGACAGCTACGATGGCGGGGACTTTGAGACCCAGTTCTTC.

A few counts support this clonotype. The chain combines TRBV12-3 or TRBV12-4 with TRBJ1-3; tentative D call: TRBD1 (5 bases). Between the trimmed V and J ends, which lost 7 bases and 0 bases, there was a span of 16 bases. There are 16 residues in the CDR3. The CDR3 bases are TGTGCCAGCACGCGGGGGATCCGCCTCTCTGGAAACACCATATATTTT. It codes for CASTRGIRLSGNTIYF.

This chain uses TRBV14 with TRBJ1-6; TRBD1 might be the D (6 bases). Germline CDR1 is SGHDN and CDR2 is FVKESK. V lost 3 bases and J 7 bases, leaving 13 bases between the germline ends. There are 15 residues in the CDR3. CDR3 sequence: CASSHRGRSNSPLHF. Here the CDR3 DNA reads TGTGCCAGCAGCCACAGGGGACGATCAAATTCACCCCTCCACTTT.

The chain joins TRBV24-1 to TRBJ2-5; 9 nucleotides align to TRBD1. After removal of 6 bases from V and 5 bases from J, the junction contained 9 bases not matched to a gene. The CDR3 sequence is 15 residues long. Germline loops: CDR1 KGHDR, CDR2 SFDVKD. The CDR3 DNA is TGTGCCACCAGTTATAAAACAGGGGGCCGGGAGACCCAGTACTTC. Translated, it gives CATSYKTGGRETQYF.

This clonotype was seen at least ten times. This chain joins TRBV3-1 and TRBJ2-5; the match to TRBD2 covers 10 bases. CDR3 length: 17 amino acids. CDR1 and CDR2 (germline): LGHDT, YNNKEL (reference sequence). V shed 0 bases and J 5 bases; nucleotides not matched to a gene: 9. For the CDR3, the DNA is TGTGCCAGCAGCCAAGATAATGGAGGACTAGCGGTTGAGACCCAGTACTTC. It is translated as CASSQDNGGLAVETQYF.

The sample holds a few counts of this clonotype. The chain recombines TRBV4-3 with TRBJ1-1; D is unresolved. Germline V lookup: CDR1 LGHNA, CDR2 YSLEER. V was shortened by 4 bases and J by 3 bases, with 21 bases between the two germline ends. There are 17 residues in the CDR3. CDR3 region: CASSRTITGFGDTEAFF. CDR3 nucleotides: TGCGCCAGCAGCCGGACCATCACGGGGTTTGGGGACACTGAAGCTTTCTTT.

V and J are TRBV7-2 and TRBJ2-1, with TRBD2 matching 8 bases. The CDR3 length is 15 residues. V shed 4 bases, J shed 6 bases, and the junction held 8 bases outside the gene matches. The germline CDR1 and CDR2 sequences are SGHTA and FQGNSA. The CDR3 bases are TGTGCCAGCAGCTCCAGGACTAGCAGTCCCAATGAGCAGTTCTTC. It codes for CASSSRTSSPNEQFF.

V usage is TRBV6-6 and J usage is TRBJ1-4; no reliable D call. Germline-derived CDR1 and CDR2 are MNHNY and SVGAGI (reference sequence). The V gene lost 2 bases and the J gene lost 7 bases, with 5 bases spanning the gap. The CDR3 runs 12 residues. In DNA form, the CDR3 reads TGTGCCAGCAGTTACATAGGTGAAAAACTGTTTTTT. It encodes CASSYIGEKLFF.

There are many counts of this clonotype. The V gene is TRBV7-2, the J gene TRBJ2-7; TRBD2 agrees at 7 bases. The V gene end was trimmed by 5 bases and the J gene end by 2 bases; junction bases not matched to a gene: 9. Germline CDR1 reads SGHTA; CDR2 reads FQGNSA. This CDR3 is built from 15 residues. The CDR3 region is CASSPRGRATYEQYF. The CDR3 region has the DNA TGTGCCAGCAGCCCAAGAGGGAGGGCCACCTACGAGCAGTACTTC. The whole variable domain, remainder taken from reference TRBV7-2 and TRBJ2-7, is GAGVSQSPSNKVTEKGKDVELRCDPISGHTALYWYRQSLGQGLEFLIYFQGNSAPDKSGLPSDRFSAERTGGSVSTLTIQRTQQEDSAVYLCASSPRGRATYEQYFGPGTRLTVT.

The J gene is TRBJ2-5, the V gene TRBV4-2; 8 bases fit TRBD2. The length of the CDR3 is 17 residues. V was pared by 5 bases and J by 5 bases, with 16 bases of the junction left unmatched. Germline CDR1 and CDR2: LGHNA and YNFKEQ. The CDR3 nucleotides read TGTGCCAGCAGCTTCTCTCCCGGGGGGGCCCTAGGTGAGACCCAGTACTTC. Residues: CASSFSPGGALGETQYF.

The V gene is TRBV10-3, the J gene TRBJ2-1; 7 nucleotides align to TRBD1. Near its end, the DNA agrees better with TRBJ2-7, so the J call may be wrong. The CDR3 spans 13 residues. From germline, CDR1 is ENHRY and CDR2 SYGVKD. The CDR3 coding sequence is TGTGCCAACTCCCGGGACAGCTACAATGAGCAGTACTTC. Translating gives CANSRDSYNEQYF.

The V gene is TRBV2, the J gene TRBJ2-3, with D possibly being TRBD1 (5 bases). Trimming removed 0 bases at V and 2 bases at J, with 6 bases between. CDR3 size: 14 residues. Germline loops: CDR1 SNHLY, CDR2 FYNNEI. The CDR3 protein is CASSEATATDTQYF. DNA for the CDR3: TGTGCCAGCAGTGAAGCGACAGCCACAGATACGCAGTATTTT.

Ten or more counts support this clonotype. V usage is TRBV20-1 and J usage is TRBJ2-3; 9 positions agree with TRBD2. CDR1 is DFQATT and CDR2 is SNEGSKA in the germline V gene (reference sequence). V gave up 3 bases and J gave up 7 bases; unmatched junction bases: 5. CDR3 length: 13 residues. The CDR3 here is CSARNLAGYTQYF. The CDR3 bases are TGCAGTGCTAGGAACCTAGCGGGGTATACGCAGTATTTT.

The chain is built from TRBV9 and TRBJ2-5; 7 positions agree with TRBD2. Trimming removed 0 bases from V and 2 bases from J; junction bases left unmatched: 7. Germline V lookup: CDR1 SGDLS, CDR2 YYNGEE. The CDR3 runs 16 residues. The CDR3 DNA reads as TGTGCCAGCAGCGTAGGGGAGGGCGCCCAACAAGAGACCCAGTACTTC. Its protein is CASSVGEGAQQETQYF.

This clonotype occurred many times. This chain links TRBV29-1 with TRBJ2-1; TRBD1 matches at 10 bases. This CDR3 comprises 12 residues. After removal of 7 bases from V and 4 bases from J, the junction contained 1 base not matched to a gene. Germline lookup yields CDR1 SQVTM and CDR2 ANQGSEA. In nucleotides, the CDR3 is TGCAGCGCGGACAGGGGGTACAATGAGCAGTTCTTC. It yields the protein CSADRGYNEQFF.

Note on this clonotype: One base away lies a much larger clone, so this may be a sequencing read error. V usage is TRBV5-6 and J usage is TRBJ2-7; D possibly corresponds to TRBD1 (6 bases). Trimming left V 4 bases short and J 7 bases short, with 21 bases between. Germline V gene lookup returns CDR1 SGHDT and CDR2 YYEEEE. The CDR3 length is 15 residues. The CDR3 region is CASSPRDKKYNEQYF. CDR3 sequence (DNA): TGTGCCAGCAGCCCTAGGGACAAGAAATACAATGAGCAGTACTTC. Filled out from reference TRBV5-6 and TRBJ2-7, the complete variable domain reads DAGVTQSPTHLIKTRGQQVTLRCSPKSGHDTVSWYQQALGQGPQFIFQYYEEEERQRGNFPDRFSGHQFPNYSSELNVNALLLGDSALYLCASSPRDKKYNEQYFGPGTRLTVT.

The sample holds a few counts of this clonotype. This sequence joins TRBV4-2 and TRBJ2-5, with D possibly matching TRBD2 (6 bases). Germline CDR1 LGHNA, CDR2 YNFKEQ. Trimming pared 3 bases from V and 0 bases from J, leaving 11 bases between. The CDR3 loop spans 15 amino acids. The CDR3 loop reads CASSHAGTYQETQYF. CDR3 sequence (DNA): TGTGCCAGCAGCCACGCGGGGACGTACCAAGAGACCCAGTACTTC.

The sample holds a few counts of this clonotype. The chain has TRBV12-3 or TRBV12-4 and TRBJ2-3; D gene uncertain. V was clipped by 5 bases and J by 4 bases, with 10 bases between them. The CDR3 contains 13 residues. As DNA, the CDR3 is TGTGCCAGCAGTCCTATCACCCCAGATACGCAGTATTTT. It is translated as CASSPITPDTQYF.